These 15 T cell receptor beta chains came from one sample sequenced in a study of cytomegalovirus exposure and HLA in healthy donors (dated by TCRdb to about 2017). The library was obtained by the immunoSEQ multiplex PCR assay. A mixture of 60 forward primers for TCR Vbeta segments and 13 reverse primers for TCR Jbeta segments was used in the multiplex PCR. TCRdb retrieved this table from immuneACCESS and kept in-frame rearrangements only. Not all clones are present; in checked studies, unresolved V genes account for under half, and no reason is known for the remainder. The sample yields roughly 56,000 clones; roughly 86% were counted once. About 1.5% of the sample lies in the top ten. Source material: PBMCs. These receptors all stem from a man aged 18 to 35 in good health and CMV-seronegative.

This clone occurred a few times. The chain uses TRBV5-4 and TRBJ2-1, with 10 bases that match TRBD2. The germline V gene has CDR1 SGHNT and CDR2 YYREEE (reference sequence). There are 16 residues in the CDR3. The trim removed 0 bases at V and 7 bases at J, leaving 7 bases unmatched. The CDR3 here is CASSLAPSGGLNEQFF. The CDR3 nucleotides read TGTGCCAGCAGCTTGGCTCCTAGCGGGGGCCTTAATGAGCAGTTCTTC.

This clone was detected once. This chain uses TRBV4-2 with TRBJ1-6; no clear D. Germline V gene data show CDR1 as LGHNA and CDR2 as YNFKEQ. The CDR3 has 13 residues. Trimming cost V 0 bases and J 7 bases, with 4 bases left between them. CDR3 sequence reads: CASSQDLNSPLHF. The DNA for the CDR3 is TGTGCCAGCAGCCAAGATCTAAATTCACCCCTCCACTTT.

V gene TRBV19 combines with J gene TRBJ2-7; tentative D call: TRBD1 (6 bases). The V gene's germline CDR1 is LNHDA and CDR2 SQIVND (reference sequence). Trimming took off 6 bases at V and 3 bases at J, with 12 bases between the two ends. The CDR3 loop spans 13 amino acids. DNA of the CDR3: TGTGCCAGTAGCCCACGACAGGTCTACGAGCAGTACTTC. This gives the protein CASSPRQVYEQYF.

Comments on this clone: The junction does not match germline at one end; this may be a read error. This chain joins TRBV20-1 and TRBJ2-7; D might be TRBD1 (5 bases). CDR3 length: 11 amino acids. CDR1 and CDR2 from the germline V gene are DFQATT and SNEGSKA (reference sequence). The CDR3 loop is CSARGLQVSDF. The DNA for the CDR3 is TGCAGTGCTAGAGGATTACAGGTCTCAGACTTC.

This clone was found once. The CDR3 DNA sequence: TGTGCCAGGAGACAGGGGGCCGCGCTGAGCTCCTACGAGCAGTACTTC. Translated, it gives CARRQGAALSSYEQYF. The genes are TRBV21-1 and TRBJ2-7; TRBD1 is taken as the D call from the table, unchecked against the DNA. TRBV21-1 represents a pseudogene. The CDR3 is made up of 16 amino acids.

This chain links TRBV11-2 with TRBJ1-5, with unresolved D. The CDR3 covers 14 residues. Germline-derived CDR1 and CDR2 are SGHAT and FQNNGV. V dropped 5 bases and J dropped 1 base, with 9 bases sitting between them. CDR3 sequence: CASSRDASNQPQHF. The CDR3 DNA reads TGTGCCAGCAGCCGGGATGCAAGCAATCAGCCCCAGCATTTT.

CDR3 in amino acids: CASSLDRANTEAFF. As DNA, the CDR3 is TGTGCCAGCAGTTTGGACAGGGCAAACACTGAAGCTTTCTTT. This chain links TRBV2 with TRBJ1-1; TRBD1 matches at 8 bases. The germline gives CDR1 SNHLY, CDR2 FYNNEI. The V gene end was trimmed by 5 bases and the J gene end by 2 bases; junction bases not matched to a gene: 4. The CDR3 sequence is 14 residues long. The full variable domain, rest sourced from reference TRBV2 and TRBJ1-1, is EPEVTQTPSHQVTQMGQEVILRCVPISNHLYFYWYRQILGQKVEFLVSFYNNEISEKSEIFDDQFSVERPDGSNFTLKIRSTKLEDSAMYFCASSLDRANTEAFFGQGTRLTVV.

The rearrangement links TRBV11-3 to TRBJ2-2; D is possibly TRBD1 (5 bases). The CDR3 runs to 15 residues. Trimming stripped 5 bases from V and 4 bases from J, with 14 bases between. In germline, CDR1 is SGHNT, CDR2 YENEEA. CDR3 nucleotides: TGTGCCAGCAGCCTATCTCAGGGTGGCACCGGGGAGCTGTTTTTT. It specifies CASSLSQGGTGELFF. Filled out from reference TRBV11-3 and TRBJ2-2, the complete variable domain reads EAGVVQSPRYKIIEKKQPVAFWCNPISGHNTLYWYLQNLGQGPELLIRYENEEAVDDSQLPKDRFSAERLKGVDSTLKIQPAELGDSAVYLCASSLSQGGTGELFFGEGSRLTVL.

This clone was seen once. The chain combines TRBV4-1 with TRBJ1-6; 7 bases are a match to TRBD1. V shed 3 bases, J shed 9 bases, and the junction held 8 bases outside the gene matches. There are 15 residues in the CDR3. CDR1 MGHRA and CDR2 YSYEKL come from the germline V gene. CDR3 sequence (DNA): TGCGCCAGCAGCCATCAATCGACAGGGAGTTCACCCCTCCACTTT. This gives the protein CASSHQSTGSSPLHF.

V gene TRBV29-1 combines with J gene TRBJ2-3; TRBD2 is a possible D gene (7 bases). V was pared by 2 bases and J by 3 bases, with 15 bases between. CDR3 length equals 15 residues. Germline CDR1 and CDR2: SQVTM and ANQGSEA. The CDR3 reads CSVEWGGAQTDTQYF. The CDR3 DNA reads TGCAGCGTTGAATGGGGGGGGGCCCAGACAGATACGCAGTATTTT.

Concerning this clone: Other DNA sequences within the sample encode an identical CDR3. The chain joins TRBV6-5 to TRBJ1-1; a possible D gene is TRBD1 (5 bases). This CDR3 spans 11 amino acids. Germline lookup yields CDR1 MNHEY and CDR2 SVGAGI. The ends were cut back, 9 bases at V and 5 bases at J, with 10 bases in the middle. This chain's CDR3 is CASSRDTEAFF. The CDR3 region has the DNA TGTGCCAGTTCCAGGGATACTGAAGCTTTCTTT.

The chain links TRBV11-3 to TRBJ1-2, with 7 positions matching TRBD1. Germline CDR1 SGHNT, CDR2 YENEEA. The CDR3 totals 15 residues. J was trimmed by 6 bases and V by 4 bases; bases with no gene match: 11. The CDR3 sequence is CASSSGTVGYNGYTF. In DNA, the CDR3 is TGTGCCAGCAGCTCGGGGACAGTGGGGTACAATGGCTACACCTTC.

The J gene is TRBJ1-1, the V gene TRBV28; 7 bases are a match to TRBD1. In germline, CDR1 is MDHEN, CDR2 SYDVKM. The CDR3 runs 12 residues. V lost 7 bases to trimming and J lost 4 bases; unmatched junction nucleotides: 3. The CDR3 region is CASIAGGTEAFF. CDR3 bases: TGTGCCAGCATCGCAGGGGGCACTGAAGCTTTCTTT.

The rearrangement joins TRBV27 to TRBJ2-7; 8 nucleotides agree with TRBD1. The CDR3 length is 12 residues. Germline-derived CDR1 and CDR2 are MNHEY and SMNVEV (reference sequence). J lost 7 bases, V lost 3 bases, and 2 bases had no gene match. CDR3 sequence reads: CASSLDRVEQYF. The CDR3 DNA reads TGTGCCAGCAGTTTGGACAGGGTGGAGCAGTACTTC.

The CDR3: CASRDWTVRDSPLHF. In DNA, the CDR3 is TGCGCCAGCCGAGACTGGACAGTGCGTGATTCACCCCTCCACTTT. This chain connects TRBV10-2 to TRBJ1-6; the D gene is possibly TRBD1 (6 bases). The V end lost 8 bases, the J end lost 8 bases, and 19 bases lay between the germline ends. Germline V CDR1 and CDR2: WSHSY, SAAADI. The CDR3 is made up of 15 amino acids.